Listed below are T cell receptor beta chains from one sample, sequenced in a study of blood T cell repertoires in COVID-19. Assay: immunoSEQ multiplex PCR; the TCRdb copy retains only in-frame clones and omits some. The sample shows 400,000 to 550,000 clones, 75% to 90% of them seen only once. Specimen: peripheral blood. The source of these receptors is a woman in her thirties with acute or convalescent COVID-19. Both conserved end residues are part of each CDR3. D genes are given only for firm matches. Size tells how often a clone was seen (once, few, many) or the class of an expanded clone, and some rows leave it out.

j_call cdr3_length v_call d_call clone_size cdr3_nt cdr3_aa
TRBJ1-1 15 TRBV4-1 TRBD1 NA TGCGCCAGCAGCCAAGGAACAGGGGCGTACACTGAAGCTTTCTTT CASSQGTGAYTEAFF
TRBJ2-1 15 TRBV9 TRBD2 NA TGTGCCAGCAGCCGGACTAGCGGGGGACACAATGAGCAGTTCTTC CASSRTSGGHNEQFF
TRBJ1-6 16 TRBV5-1 NA NA TGCGCCAGCAGCTTGGCCGGGATAACCTATAATTCACCCCTCCACTTT CASSLAGITYNSPLHF
TRBJ1-5 14 TRBV4-1 NA NA TGCGCCAGCAGCCAAAAGAGCTCTGGTCAGCCCCAGCATTTT CASSQKSSGQPQHF
TRBJ2-5 15 TRBV9 TRBD2 NA TGTGCCAGCAGCGTCTTAGCGGGGCTGGGGGAGACCCAGTACTTC CASSVLAGLGETQYF
TRBJ2-3 16 TRBV9 TRBD2 NA TGTGCCAGCAGCACGGGACTAGCGGGGGGCCGGGATACGCAGTATTTT CASSTGLAGGRDTQYF
TRBJ1-2 11 TRBV20-1 NA NA TGCAGTGCTTCCCACAGGGCTGGCTACACCTTC CSASHRAGYTF
TRBJ2-7 16 TRBV10-1 TRBD1 NA TGCGCCAGCAGGACCCGAAGTCGGCAGGGGGCCTACGAGCAGTACTTC CASRTRSRQGAYEQYF
TRBJ2-7 13 TRBV6-6 NA NA TGTGCCACCGGGGAGAAGAAAGCCTACGAGCAGTACTTC CATGEKKAYEQYF
TRBJ1-1 14 TRBV5-6 NA NA TGTGCCAGCAGCCCGGACAGAGTGAACACTGAAGCTTTCTTT CASSPDRVNTEAFF
TRBJ2-2 16 TRBV9 TRBD2 NA TGTGCCAGCAGCGCACACGGGGGGGCCTTGACCGGGGAGCTGTTTTTT CASSAHGGALTGELFF
TRBJ2-7 14 TRBV5-1 TRBD1 few TGCGCCAGCAGTTCGGCGGACAGGCCGTACGAGCAGTACTTC CASSSADRPYEQYF
TRBJ2-3 13 TRBV5-1 NA NA TGCGCCAGCAGCGAACAGTACACGGATACGCAGTATTTT CASSEQYTDTQYF
TRBJ2-7 14 TRBV5-1 NA NA TGCGCCAGCAGCTCCACAGGAGCCCGCGACGAGCAGTACTTC CASSSTGARDEQYF
TRBJ1-1 17 TRBV2 TRBD1 NA TGTGCCAGCAGTGAGGCCCAGGGGGGTTTCATGAACACTGAAGCTTTCTTT CASSEAQGGFMNTEAFF
TRBJ2-2 17 TRBV7-6 TRBD2 NA TGTGCCAGCAGCTCTTCTGTTAGCGGGGGGGCAACCGGGGAGCTGTTTTTT CASSSSVSGGATGELFF
TRBJ2-1 14 TRBV12-5 NA NA TGTGCTAGTGGGGCAGAGGGGGCCTACAATGAGCAGTTCTTC CASGAEGAYNEQFF
TRBJ1-1 13 TRBV6-5 NA NA TGTGCCAGCAGTTACGGGCCGAACACTGAAGCTTTCTTT CASSYGPNTEAFF
TRBJ2-1 12 TRBV7-9 NA NA TGTGCCAGCAGCTTAGTTAGCGGTGTGCGGTTCTTC CASSLVSGVRFF
TRBJ2-1 18 TRBV11-2 TRBD2 NA TGTGCCAGCAGCTTTAGCGGGGGGGCGTTCGAGTCCTACAATGAGCAGTTCTTC CASSFSGGAFESYNEQFF
TRBJ1-1 13 TRBV6-6 NA NA TGTGCCAGCAGTCGAGGTGTTAGCACTGAAGCTTTCTTT CASSRGVSTEAFF
TRBJ1-2 15 TRBV5-1 NA NA TGCGCCAGCAGCTTGGGGGCGGGACTCGACTATGGCTACACCTTC CASSLGAGLDYGYTF
TRBJ1-5 15 TRBV2 NA NA TGTGCCAGCAGTGACGGGGGGCGCGTAAATCAGCCCCAGCATTTT CASSDGGRVNQPQHF
TRBJ2-1 13 TRBV6-4 TRBD2 NA TGTGCCAGCAGTACCAACTCGGGGGGGGAGCAGTTCTTC CASSTNSGGEQFF
TRBJ2-2 18 TRBV2 TRBD1 NA TGTGCCAGCATCAGGCAGACCGGGACAGGGGGATACACCGGGGAGCTGTTTTTT CASIRQTGTGGYTGELFF
TRBJ1-1 13 TRBV7-2 NA NA TGTGCCAGCAGCTTAGCTAGGAACACTGAAGCTTTCTTT CASSLARNTEAFF
TRBJ2-3 13 TRBV5-8 NA NA TGTGCCAGCAGCTTGGCGGGGGAGGATACGCAGTATTTT CASSLAGEDTQYF
TRBJ2-7 16 TRBV6-1 TRBD1 NA TGTGCCAGCAGTGAAGAGGCCGGGACAGGGTATTCCGAGCAGTACTTC CASSEEAGTGYSEQYF
TRBJ2-3 15 TRBV7-9 TRBD2 once TGTGCCAGCAGCCCTGGACTAGTCGGCACAGATACGCAGTATTTT CASSPGLVGTDTQYF
TRBJ1-2 13 TRBV14 TRBD1 NA TGTGCCAGCAGCCATCGACAGGGCTATGGCTACACCTTC CASSHRQGYGYTF
TRBJ2-7 15 TRBV6-1 TRBD2 NA TGTGCCAGCAGTGATGGACTAGCGACTACCTACGAGCAGTACTTC CASSDGLATTYEQYF
TRBJ1-6 16 TRBV18 TRBD1 NA TGTGCCAGCTCAACACAGGGGCTAAGGGGGAATTCACCCCTCCACTTT CASSTQGLRGNSPLHF
TRBJ2-7 14 TRBV4-1 TRBD2 NA TGCGCCAGCAGCCCCCTAGCGGGGGAATACGAGCAGTACTTC CASSPLAGEYEQYF
TRBJ1-1 13 TRBV27 NA NA TGTGCCAGCTCGATTGGGGCTTACACTGAAGCTTTCTTT CASSIGAYTEAFF
TRBJ2-3 16 TRBV9 TRBD1 NA TGTGCCAGCAGCGTAGGGACAGGGGCGAACACAGATACGCAGTATTTT CASSVGTGANTDTQYF